This T cell receptor (beta chain) was sequenced in a study of blood T cell repertoires in COVID-19. Across the whole study: T cells, B-cell-depleted T cells, or PBMCs provided the cDNA or gDNA that served as material.

Original handling: Amplified reference gene primers provided the basis for estimating nucleated cell counts. Profiled with immunoSEQ multiplex PCR; TCRdb holds only in-frame clones, not every one. Clone size and V and J calls were adopted from that table, with D and trimming inferred from the DNA. There are hundreds of thousands of clones in the sample; roughly 86% occur only once, and 5.5% to 6% lies in the top ten. Germline loops: CDR1 KGHSH, CDR2 LQKENI. Between the trimmed V and J ends, which lost 4 bases and 3 bases, there was a span of 12 bases. This CDR3 comprises 15 residues. J is TRBJ1-4 and V is TRBV18; tentatively, D is TRBD1 (6 bases). This TCR derives from a woman older than 75 with COVID-19, enrolled during active disease. Sequenced input: peripheral blood. The CDR3 DNA sequence: TGTGCCAGCTCACTGGCAGGGGCCGCTAATGAAAAACTGTTTTTT. It yields the protein CASSLAGAANEKLFF.